This T cell receptor (beta chain) was documented in a study of cytomegalovirus exposure and HLA in healthy donors. Regarding the study as a whole: Upon later analysis, HLA-associated TCR beta chains proved more clonally expanded than other, equally common chains. What a later analysis showed was that several of the most significant clusters appeared linked to common viral pathogens. The records held CMV serostatus as the only immune exposure information.

As to this clone: The antigen is not known.

The junction had 8 bases not matched to a gene; V was cut back by 0 bases and J by 7 bases. The CDR3 is 17 residues long. CDR1 and CDR2 (germline): SGDLS, YYNGEE. 13 Jbeta primers and 60 Vbeta primers were used for the PCR. Clones were sequenced by immunoSEQ multiplex PCR, and TCRdb holds only the in-frame ones, with some missing. The data contain under 250,000 clones, about 80% of them singletons. This receptor was taken from a woman aged 30 to 39 in good health and CMV-seronegative. The sample consisted of PBMCs. The chain has TRBV9 and TRBJ1-6, with 9 bases lining up with TRBD1. CDR3 in DNA: TGTGCCAGCAGCGTAGGGCGTGGGACAGGGATGAATTCACCCCTCCACTTT. Translated, it gives CASSVGRGTGMNSPLHF.